This T cell receptor beta chain was recovered during a study of T cell repertoires in cytomegalovirus infection. General study findings and limits: Identification of carriers of CMV plus the relevant HLA was performed using cumulative public TCR beta family frequency.

From the reads, TCRdb called clonotypes with MiXCR, one entry per CDR3 protein. The table records 100,000 to 150,000 distinct CDR3 sequences, 8% to 9% of them present only once. The table lists this clonotype with a few counts. Its antigen is undetermined. Its ends do not fully match the called genes, so a read error is possible. This clonotype was sampled from a human donor in good health (CMV status not recorded). Some clones in this sample may be carry-over from other donors' samples. Sequencing used PBMCs.

The DNA for the CDR3 is TGTGCCAGCAGCCAACTAGCGGGGAAGGGTTTT. Translated: CASSQLAGKGF. The chain uses TRBV7-9 and TRBJ2-3, with TRBD2 matching over 10 bases. Looked up from germline, CDR1 is SEHNR and CDR2 is FQNEAQ (reference sequence). There are 11 residues in the CDR3. The whole variable domain, remainder taken from reference TRBV7-9 and TRBJ2-3, is DTGVSQNPRHKITKRGQNVTFRCDPISEHNRLYWYRQTLGQGPEFLTYFQNEAQLEKSRLLSDRFSAERPKGSFSTLEIQRTEQGDSAMYLCASSQLAGKGFGPGTRLTVL.